This T cell receptor beta chain comes out of a study of cytomegalovirus exposure and HLA in healthy donors. Study information: Earlier sequencing of some 170 million T cells yielded fewer than 140 million unique TCR beta sequences. HLA-typed donors were the source of 83 million or so unique TCRs held in an early data release.

This clone came up a few times. What it binds is unknown. It was with 60 Vbeta and 13 Jbeta primers that the PCR ran. The data were produced by immunoSEQ multiplex PCR, yet TCRdb's version contains in-frame clones alone and is incomplete. The data show around 150,000 clones, with approximately 60% seen just once and 1.5% to 2% held by the top ten. Germline V gives CDR1 SGHVS, CDR2 FNYEAQ. Trimming pared 4 bases from V and 4 bases from J, leaving 8 bases between. The CDR3 is made up of 12 amino acids. General study results and limits: 164 TCR beta chains were listed as cytomegalovirus-associated. Looking again later, the authors saw that most CMV-associated TCR beta chains seemed HLA-restricted.

The TCR was taken from a human donor in good health. Sequencing used PBMCs. The V and J genes are TRBV7-6 and TRBJ2-7, with D perhaps matching TRBD1 (6 bases). CDR3 coding DNA: TGTGCCAGCAGCTCCACAGGGTACGAGCAGTACTTC. It encodes CASSSTGYEQYF. The full variable domain, rest sourced from reference TRBV7-6 and TRBJ2-7, is GAGVSQSPRYKVTKRGQDVALRCDPISGHVSLYWYRQALGQGPEFLTYFNYEAQQDKSGLPNDRFSAERPEGSISTLTIQRTEQRDSAMYRCASSSTGYEQYFGPGTRLTVT.